One and the same sample provided the 17 T cell receptor beta chains below, sequenced in a study of T-cell reconstitution after alpha-beta-depleted transplantation in children. Preparing the TCRbeta library involved the use of unique molecular identifiers. TCRdb re-derived calls from the PCR reads in MiXCR, one entry per CDR3 protein. The sample has 95,000 to 150,000 distinct CDR3 sequences; under 30% are singletons. The input for sequencing was PBMCs, mostly from graft donor cells, taken 180 days after TCRalphabeta/CD19-depleted stem cell transplant. The receptor source for this set is a male patient between 2 and 10 years old who had a stem cell transplant for chronic granulomatous disease, so the T cells may come from the graft donor.

The chain links TRBV12-3 or TRBV12-4 to TRBJ2-3; TRBD2 is a possible D gene (5 bases). The CDR3 consists of 11 residues. Trimming took 6 bases from V and 5 from J, leaving 6 bases between them. The CDR3 nucleotides are TGTGCCAGCAGCCGGGGAGATACGCAGTATTTT. Amino acid sequence: CASSRGDTQYF.

This clonotype was picked up many times. The chain combines TRBV6-5 with TRBJ2-1, with 8 bases that match TRBD1. From germline, CDR1 is MNHEY and CDR2 SVGAGI. The CDR3 has 15 residues. Trimming at V came to 6 bases and at J to 0 bases, leaving 4 bases not matched to a gene. The CDR3 spells CASSLDRGSYNEQFF. DNA of the CDR3: TGTGCCAGCAGCCTCGACAGGGGCTCCTACAATGAGCAGTTCTTC.

This clonotype was counted a few times. The chain is built from TRBV27 and TRBJ2-3, with 10 bases fitting TRBD1. The junction had 4 bases not matched to a gene; V was cut back by 2 bases and J by 5 bases. This CDR3 spans 15 amino acids. Germline-derived CDR1 and CDR2 are MNHEY and SMNVEV (reference sequence). The CDR3 region is CASSLDGTGEDTQYF. DNA of the CDR3: TGTGCCAGCAGTTTAGACGGGACAGGGGAAGATACGCAGTATTTT.

This chain joins TRBV11-1 and TRBJ2-4; 7 bases agree with TRBD2. V shed 6 bases, J shed 5 bases, and the junction held 19 bases outside the gene matches. This CDR3 has 18 amino acids. Germline V gives CDR1 SGHAT, CDR2 FQDESV (reference sequence). CDR3: CASRGSAGSFWGENIQYF. For the CDR3, the DNA is TGTGCCAGCAGAGGATCAGCGGGGTCTTTTTGGGGCGAAAACATTCAGTACTTC.

The J gene is TRBJ2-1, the V gene TRBV5-1; maybe TRBD1 (5 bases). V was clipped by 6 bases and J by 4 bases, with 17 bases between them. Germline lookup yields CDR1 SGHRS and CDR2 YFSETQ. The CDR3 runs 15 residues. The DNA for the CDR3 is TGCGCCAGCACCGGTGACCTTAGGGGATACAATGAGCAGTTCTTC. This codes for CASTGDLRGYNEQFF.

This clonotype was counted ten times or more. The rearrangement uses TRBV7-8 and TRBJ1-5, with D possibly TRBD1 on 6 matching bases. CDR3 length: 17 amino acids. From germline, CDR1 is SGHVS and CDR2 FQNEAQ. V was clipped by 2 bases and J by 4 bases, with 18 bases between them. The CDR3 region has the DNA TGTGCCAGCAGCTTACCAGGGCGGGGGGCGCGGAATCAGCCCCAGCATTTT. As protein: CASSLPGRGARNQPQHF.

V is TRBV7-2 and J is TRBJ2-3; weak D call: TRBD2 (7 bases). Trimming left V 1 base short and J 1 base short, with 12 bases between. Germline CDR1 SGHTA, CDR2 FQGNSA. CDR3 length: 16 residues. CDR3 sequence: CASSLGGGAGTDTQYF. CDR3 in DNA: TGTGCCAGCAGCTTAGGTGGGGGGGCAGGCACAGATACGCAGTATTTT.

This chain joins TRBV29-1 and TRBJ2-7; D may be TRBD2 (6 bases). Germline CDR1 is SQVTM and CDR2 is ANQGSEA. The length of the CDR3 is 15 residues. V lost 4 bases, J lost 4 bases, and 20 bases lay in between. Here the CDR3 reads CSVGDRDSPPYEQYF. The CDR3 nucleotides read TGCAGCGTTGGGGACCGGGACTCCCCACCGTACGAGCAGTACTTC.

This clonotype turned up a few times. The chain recombines TRBV20-1 with TRBJ2-3; tentatively, D is TRBD1 (6 bases). The CDR3 runs to 18 residues. The germline gives CDR1 DFQATT, CDR2 SNEGSKA (reference sequence). V was clipped by 2 bases and J by 0 bases, with 21 bases between them. The CDR3: CSARIQGSAFLSTDTQYF. CDR3 DNA sequence: TGCAGTGCTAGAATACAGGGATCCGCGTTTCTAAGCACAGATACGCAGTATTTT.

This clonotype was recorded at least ten times. The CDR3 loop reads CSVKTRGQMSSYEQYF. CDR3 sequence (DNA): TGCAGCGTCAAGACGAGGGGCCAGATGAGCTCCTACGAGCAGTACTTC. The V gene is TRBV29-1, the J gene TRBJ2-7; D possibly uses TRBD1 or TRBD2 (5 bases each). The CDR3 covers 16 residues. CDR1 SQVTM and CDR2 ANQGSEA come from the germline V gene. Trimming removed 6 bases at V and 0 bases at J, with 21 bases between.

The gene calls are TRBV30 and TRBJ2-7; D unresolved. Germline V gene data show CDR1 as GTSNPN and CDR2 as SVGIG (reference sequence). This CDR3 is built from 12 residues. The V end lost 3 bases, the J end lost 2 bases, and 8 bases lay between the germline ends. The CDR3: CAWRGHTYEQYF. In nucleotides, the CDR3 is TGTGCCTGGAGAGGGCACACCTACGAGCAGTACTTC.

The rearrangement links TRBV6-6 to TRBJ2-1; D remains ambiguous. V lost 8 bases, J lost 6 bases, and 14 bases lay in between. The CDR3 has 13 amino acids. The germline CDR1 and CDR2 sequences are MNHNY and SVGAGI (reference sequence). The CDR3 sequence is CASAPKRSNEQFF. CDR3 coding DNA: TGTGCCAGCGCGCCCAAGCGCTCCAATGAGCAGTTCTTC.

This clonotype has at least ten counts. V is TRBV7-2 and J is TRBJ2-1; D perhaps matches TRBD2 (6 bases). The CDR3 runs to 17 residues. V was trimmed by 1 base and J by 5 bases, leaving 18 bases between them. Germline values: CDR1 SGHTA, CDR2 FQGNSA. The CDR3: CASSLGIWTKSHNEQFF. The CDR3 bases are TGTGCCAGCAGCTTAGGTATCTGGACTAAAAGCCACAATGAGCAGTTCTTC. Using reference TRBV7-2 and TRBJ2-1 for the parts outside the CDR3, the full variable domain is GAGVSQSPSNKVTEKGKDVELRCDPISGHTALYWYRQSLGQGLEFLIYFQGNSAPDKSGLPSDRFSAERTGGSVSTLTIQRTQQEDSAVYLCASSLGIWTKSHNEQFFGPGTRLTVL.

This clonotype showed up many times. CDR3 in amino acids: CASSSRDSSYEQYF. Written as DNA, the CDR3 is TGTGCCAGCAGCTCCCGGGACAGCTCCTACGAGCAGTACTTC. The chain uses TRBV7-8 and TRBJ2-7, with 7 positions matching TRBD1. This CDR3 has 14 amino acids. Unmatched junction bases numbered 3, after V lost 4 bases and J lost 0 bases. Germline V lookup: CDR1 SGHVS, CDR2 FQNEAQ.

This clonotype was seen repeatedly, ten times or more. The chain combines TRBV6-1 with TRBJ2-7, with no clear D. Germline V CDR1 and CDR2: MNHNS, SASEGT. The CDR3 consists of 13 residues. Between the trimmed V and J ends, which lost 10 bases and 4 bases, there was a span of 17 bases. The CDR3 protein is CATSDALGYEQYF. As DNA, the CDR3 is TGTGCCACCTCTGACGCCCTGGGTTACGAGCAGTACTTC.

The sample holds many counts of this clonotype. This rearrangement joins TRBV14 to TRBJ2-1, with unresolved D. The CDR3 covers 11 residues. The germline gives CDR1 SGHDN, CDR2 FVKESK. V dropped 3 bases and J dropped 8 bases, with 5 bases sitting between them. In DNA form, the CDR3 reads TGTGCCAGCAGCCACCGAGATGAGCAGTTCTTC. Encoded protein: CASSHRDEQFF. Combining the CDR3 with reference TRBV14 and TRBJ2-1 gives the whole variable domain EAGVTQFPSHSVIEKGQTVTLRCDPISGHDNLYWYRRVMGKEIKFLLHFVKESKQDESGMPNNRFLAERTGGTYSTLKVQPAELEDSGVYFCASSHRDEQFFGPGTRLTVL.

V is TRBV25-1 and J is TRBJ2-7, with D perhaps being TRBD1 or TRBD2 (6 bases each). CDR1 and CDR2 (germline): MGHDK, SYGVNS. This CDR3 spans 11 amino acids. V was pared by 9 bases and J by 8 bases, with 14 bases between. The CDR3 protein is CASGGQGQQYF. In nucleotides, the CDR3 is TGTGCCAGTGGGGGGCAGGGGCAGCAGTACTTC.